This T cell receptor beta chain was recorded in a study of blood T cell repertoires in COVID-19. Per the authors' pipeline: Reference gene primers were amplified, and this amplification served to estimate nucleated cell counts. Profiled with immunoSEQ multiplex PCR; TCRdb holds only in-frame clones, not every one. V and J calls and clone size are as listed in that table; D and trimming were resolved from the DNA. The repertoire holds approximately 350,000 clones, with over 75% as singletons. The study recruited people aged about 18 to 90 years across under 25 US areas. Sequenced sample: PBMCs or T cells enriched from blood (not recorded which). The receptor comes from a man younger than 35 who had recovered from COVID-19.

This CDR3 is CASSDGTGNYEQYF. The CDR3 region has the DNA TGTGCCAGCAGTGACGGGACAGGGAATTACGAGCAGTACTTC. The chain employs TRBV2 and TRBJ2-7; 9 nucleotides match TRBD1. This CDR3 contains 14 residues. The germline V gene encodes CDR1 SNHLY and CDR2 FYNNEI. Germline trimming cut 3 bases from V and 4 bases from J; bases unmatched to any gene: 4.